This T cell receptor (beta chain) is drawn from a study of HIV-infected patients and healthy controls. The CDR3 runs to 13 residues. V gave up 6 bases and J gave up 5 bases, with 14 bases separating them. No cell fractionation was done, so the repertoire covers all unsorted peripheral blood T cells. The RNA source was an approximately 2.6 ml peripheral blood draw. Findings of the study overall: Significantly higher mean Gini indices appeared in HIV-infected repertoires, possibly reflecting oligoclonality.

Details on this clonotype: Its antigen remains unidentified. It may be a read error: a sequence one base away is much more abundant.

cDNA was made from 400 to 500 ng RNA using alpha and beta constant primers. Each of the alpha and beta chains got its own library through chain-specific third strand synthesis with indices. MiXCR, run by TCRdb on the 5' RACE reads, gives a single entry per CDR3 protein. The table lists about 15,000 distinct CDR3 sequences, 4.5% to 5.5% of them singletons, with 1.5% to 2% in the top ten. Sequencing input: blood. This TCR derives from an adult in good health. The rearrangement links TRBV12-3 or TRBV12-4 to TRBJ2-7; D is perhaps TRBD1 (6 bases). In DNA, the CDR3 is TGTGCCAGCAGGCGGTCAGGGGCCCACGAGCAGTACTTC. It is translated as CASRRSGAHEQYF.